Below are 32 T cell receptor beta chains sequenced from a single sample in a study of Ad26.COV2.S vaccination and SARS-CoV-2 variants. The treatment was: approximately 18 received Ad26.COV2.S at low or high dose, single or two shots; 5 received placebo; per-sample allocation not given. Sample collection was performed on day 63 after the first vaccine or placebo injection. Assay: immunoSEQ multiplex PCR; the TCRdb copy retains only in-frame clones and omits some. The sample has about 350,000 clones, 70% to 90% seen once. Specimen: peripheral blood, collected in a trial of Ad26.COV2.S vaccine versus placebo. These receptors were obtained from a person between 18 and 65 years old who received the Ad26.COV2.S COVID-19 vaccine or a placebo.

The chain carries TRBV12-3 or TRBV12-4 and TRBJ2-7; D is ambiguous. CDR3 size: 13 residues. Trimming took 3 bases from V and 6 from J, leaving 12 bases between them. The CDR3 region is CASSFRTLFEQYF. The CDR3 nucleotides read TGTGCCAGCAGTTTCCGGACCCTCTTCGAGCAGTACTTC.

J is TRBJ2-2 and V is TRBV5-4; 8 nucleotides match TRBD1. The V and J ends lost 4 bases and 3 bases, in that order; junction bases with no gene match: 14. Looked up from germline, CDR1 is SGHNT and CDR2 is YYREEE (reference sequence). The CDR3 is 18 residues long. The CDR3 nucleotides are TGTGCCAGCAGCCCGACCTTAGGACAGGGCAAGGACACCGGGGAGCTGTTTTTT. It is translated as CASSPTLGQGKDTGELFF.

The count of this clone is one. This chain uses TRBV18 with TRBJ2-7, with D possibly being TRBD1 (5 bases). CDR1 and CDR2 (germline): KGHSH, LQKENI. The ends were cut back, 6 bases at V and 11 bases at J, with 17 bases in the middle. The CDR3 consists of 12 residues. This CDR3 is CASSREDSPKYF. In DNA, the CDR3 is TGTGCCAGCTCCCGCGAAGACAGCCCGAAGTACTTC.

The gene calls are TRBV28 and TRBJ1-2; no definite D call. Germline CDR1 reads MDHEN; CDR2 reads SYDVKM. The CDR3 is 12 residues long. V was cut by 6 bases and J by 2 bases, with 7 bases left in between. CDR3 sequence (DNA): TGTGCCAGCAGCACGTCGAACTATGGCTACACCTTC. This codes for CASSTSNYGYTF.

The chain is built from TRBV7-9 and TRBJ1-4; 7 bases agree with TRBD1. CDR3 size: 15 residues. The V gene's germline CDR1 is SEHNR and CDR2 FQNEAQ (reference sequence). V trimming: 5 bases; J trimming: 3 bases; junction bases outside the gene matches: 6. The DNA for the CDR3 is TGTGCCAGCAGCCTAACTACAGGGGCTAATGAAAAACTGTTTTTT. It specifies CASSLTTGANEKLFF.

The genes are TRBV30 and TRBJ2-5; TRBD2 agrees at 11 bases. Unmatched junction bases numbered 5, after V lost 3 bases and J lost 2 bases. The CDR3 has 15 residues. In germline, CDR1 is GTSNPN, CDR2 SVGIG (reference sequence). As DNA, the CDR3 is TGTGCCTGGAGACCGGGACTAGCGGATCAAGAGACCCAGTACTTC. Translated, it gives CAWRPGLADQETQYF.

The chain recombines TRBV5-8 with TRBJ2-7; no firm D call. This CDR3 has 15 amino acids. V lost 5 bases to trimming and J lost 2 bases, with 17 bases between them. Germline assignment: CDR1 SGHTS and CDR2 YDEGEE. This CDR3 is CASSSDTSIAYEQYF. The CDR3 DNA sequence: TGTGCCAGCAGTTCCGACACGTCGATAGCCTACGAGCAGTACTTC.

For the CDR3, the DNA is TGTGCCAGCATCGGGGAGTACACTGAAGCTTTCTTT. Residues: CASIGEYTEAFF. The chain links TRBV12-3 or TRBV12-4 to TRBJ1-1, with D unresolved. The CDR3 loop spans 12 amino acids. The V end lost 7 bases, the J end lost 3 bases, and 9 bases lay between the germline ends.

The chain employs TRBV25-1 and TRBJ1-1; 8 bases are a match to TRBD1. Germline values: CDR1 MGHDK, CDR2 SYGVNS. This CDR3 spans 14 amino acids. V gave up 5 bases and J gave up 7 bases; unmatched junction bases: 9. The CDR3 DNA is TGTGCCAGCAGTTGGACAGGGCCCGTGATTGAAGCTTTCTTT. Its translation: CASSWTGPVIEAFF.

The V gene is TRBV7-2, the J gene TRBJ1-5; D unclear. CDR1 SGHTA and CDR2 FQGNSA come from the germline V gene. The CDR3 loop spans 17 amino acids. Trimming stripped 0 bases from V and 0 bases from J, with 12 bases between. The CDR3 protein is CASSLAVTAYSNQPQHF. CDR3 nucleotides: TGTGCCAGCAGCTTAGCGGTGACGGCGTATAGCAATCAGCCCCAGCATTTT.

The count of this clone is one. The genes are TRBV18 and TRBJ2-7; the D gene is possibly TRBD1 (6 bases). Trimming removed 5 bases from V and 0 bases from J, with 14 bases in between. CDR1 is KGHSH and CDR2 is LQKENI in the germline V gene. The CDR3 has 15 amino acids. The CDR3 loop reads CASSGGLQPSYEQYF. CDR3 nucleotides: TGTGCCAGCTCAGGGGGCTTGCAGCCCTCCTACGAGCAGTACTTC.

This chain connects TRBV29-1 to TRBJ1-2; D gene unclear. V shed 2 bases and J shed 7 bases, with 5 bases lying between them. CDR1 SQVTM and CDR2 ANQGSEA come from the germline V gene. This CDR3 spans 10 amino acids. The DNA for the CDR3 is TGCAGCGTTGAAAGTAGTGGCTACACCTTC. Translation gives CSVESSGYTF.

The chain joins TRBV18 to TRBJ1-1; D gene uncertain. The CDR3 is 14 residues long. V lost 1 base, J lost 7 bases, and 13 bases lay in between. Per germline, CDR1 KGHSH and CDR2 LQKENI. For the CDR3, the DNA is TGTGCCAGCTCACCACGCGGTCCAGCCTTTGAAGCTTTCTTT. This sequence encodes CASSPRGPAFEAFF.

The table lists this clone with a count of one. V is TRBV12-3 or TRBV12-4 and J is TRBJ2-2; the D gene is possibly TRBD1 (6 bases). The CDR3 has 13 residues. Trimming pared 6 bases from V and 2 bases from J, leaving 7 bases between. CDR3 sequence reads: CASRDRNTGELFF. The CDR3 DNA follows: TGTGCCAGCAGGGACAGAAACACCGGGGAGCTGTTTTTT.

The gene calls are TRBV9 and TRBJ2-1; 8 nucleotides agree with TRBD2. This CDR3 contains 14 residues. The V gene end was trimmed by 2 bases and the J gene end by 9 bases; junction bases not matched to a gene: 7. CDR1 is SGDLS and CDR2 is YYNGEE in the germline V gene. The CDR3 bases are TGTGCCAGCAGCGTCGGGGGGGCAGCACTTGAGCAGTTCTTC. Translation: CASSVGGAALEQFF. The variable domain in full, completed from reference TRBV9 and TRBJ2-1, reads DSGVTQTPKHLITATGQRVTLRCSPRSGDLSVYWYQQSLDQGLQFLIQYYNGEERAKGNILERFSAQQFPDLHSELNLSSLELGDSALYFCASSVGGAALEQFFGPGTRLTVL.

The chain employs TRBV7-8 and TRBJ2-5, with D uncertain. V was trimmed by 5 bases and J by 9 bases, leaving 13 bases between them. The CDR3 has 12 residues. The germline V gene encodes CDR1 SGHVS and CDR2 FQNEAQ. The CDR3 DNA sequence: TGTGCCAGCAGCCACGATGTCCCGGCCCAGTACTTC. It specifies CASSHDVPAQYF.

The chain combines TRBV5-1 with TRBJ2-7; maybe TRBD2 (5 bases). CDR3 length equals 16 residues. The V and J ends lost 0 bases and 1 base respectively, with 14 bases between them. Germline CDR1 reads SGHRS; CDR2 reads YFSETQ. The CDR3 protein is CASSLGGGPASYEQYF. The CDR3 DNA reads TGCGCCAGCAGCTTGGGAGGAGGTCCCGCGTCCTACGAGCAGTACTTC.

The gene calls are TRBV19 and TRBJ1-1; 11 positions agree with TRBD1. Germline V CDR1 and CDR2: LNHDA, SQIVND (reference sequence). The CDR3 runs 16 residues. V shed 9 bases, J shed 6 bases, and the junction held 15 bases outside the gene matches. CDR3 in amino acids: CASEERTGGFWAEAFF. The CDR3 DNA follows: TGTGCCAGCGAGGAAAGGACAGGGGGCTTTTGGGCTGAAGCTTTCTTT.

This clone has only one observation. The chain carries TRBV10-2 and TRBJ1-5; weak D call: TRBD1 (5 bases). V lost 11 bases and J lost 1, with 9 bases in between. This CDR3 region has 12 residues. In germline, CDR1 is WSHSY, CDR2 SAAADI. CDR3: CAGGQSNQPQHF. The CDR3 DNA reads as TGCGCCGGAGGACAAAGCAATCAGCCCCAGCATTTT.

The chain joins TRBV2 to TRBJ1-3; no reliable D call. The CDR3 is made up of 14 amino acids. Germline CDR1 and CDR2: SNHLY and FYNNEI. Trimming took off 8 bases at V and 0 bases at J, with 11 bases between the two ends. Here the CDR3 reads CASVSQASGNTIYF. The CDR3 DNA sequence: TGTGCCAGCGTATCTCAGGCCTCTGGAAACACCATATATTTT.

The chain recombines TRBV19 with TRBJ2-5; the match to TRBD2 covers 16 bases. CDR1 LNHDA and CDR2 SQIVND come from the germline V gene (reference sequence). The junction had 4 bases not matched to a gene; V was cut back by 1 base and J by 5 bases. This CDR3 has 17 residues. CDR3 coding DNA: TGTGCCAGTAGTATAGTCGCGGGACTAGCGGGAGGGGAGACCCAGTACTTC. Protein product: CASSIVAGLAGGETQYF.

The V call is TRBV24-1, the J call TRBJ1-3; TRBD1 aligns across 12 bases. Per germline, CDR1 KGHDR and CDR2 SFDVKD. CDR3 length: 19 residues. The V gene end was trimmed by 7 bases and the J gene end by 0 bases; junction bases not matched to a gene: 12. CDR3 nucleotides: TGTGCCACCAGACAGGGACAGGGGGCAGATGAAGCCTCTGGAAACACCATATATTTT. Amino acid sequence: CATRQGQGADEASGNTIYF.

The J gene is TRBJ2-1, the V gene TRBV9, with TRBD2 as a possible D gene (5 bases). There are 15 residues in the CDR3. Trimming left V 0 bases short and J 1 base short, with 8 bases between. CDR1 is SGDLS and CDR2 is YYNGEE in the germline V gene. CDR3 nucleotide sequence: TGTGCCAGCAGCGTAGGAGACTATTCCTACAATGAGCAGTTCTTC. The encoded protein is CASSVGDYSYNEQFF. Supplemented by reference TRBV9 and TRBJ2-1, the full variable domain reads DSGVTQTPKHLITATGQRVTLRCSPRSGDLSVYWYQQSLDQGLQFLIQYYNGEERAKGNILERFSAQQFPDLHSELNLSSLELGDSALYFCASSVGDYSYNEQFFGPGTRLTVL.

This clone was observed once. The CDR3 loop is CASSPLAGRTYEQYF. In DNA form, the CDR3 reads TGTGCCAGCAGTCCCCTGGCGGGGCGAACCTACGAGCAGTACTTC. The chain has TRBV2 and TRBJ2-7, with D possibly TRBD2 on 6 matching bases. Trimming cost V 5 bases and J 2 bases, with 16 bases left between them. CDR1 is SNHLY, CDR2 FYNNEI, per germline. This CDR3 is built from 15 residues. Using reference TRBV2 and TRBJ2-7 for the parts outside the CDR3, the full variable domain is EPEVTQTPSHQVTQMGQEVILRCVPISNHLYFYWYRQILGQKVEFLVSFYNNEISEKSEIFDDQFSVERPDGSNFTLKIRSTKLEDSAMYFCASSPLAGRTYEQYFGPGTRLTVT.

The rearrangement joins TRBV14 to TRBJ2-1; D uncertain. The CDR3 is 11 amino acids. Germline assignment: CDR1 SGHDN and CDR2 FVKESK. Trimming took off 4 bases at V and 12 bases at J, with 10 bases between the two ends. The CDR3 sequence: CASSPHTVQFF. DNA of the CDR3: TGTGCCAGCAGCCCTCATACAGTGCAGTTCTTC.

The CDR3 region is CASSYGGRTYEQYF. The DNA for the CDR3 is TGTGCCAGCAGTTACGGCGGGAGGACCTACGAGCAGTACTTC. This chain links TRBV6-2 or TRBV6-3 with TRBJ2-7; 8 bases map to TRBD2. V dropped 2 bases and J dropped 2; count of bases not matched to a gene: 2. This CDR3 region has 14 residues. Germline V lookup: CDR1 MNHEY, CDR2 SVGEGT.

DNA of the CDR3: TGTGCCAGCAGTGCTAGCAATGAGCAGTTCTTC. As protein: CASSASNEQFF. J is TRBJ2-1 and V is TRBV2; D ambiguous. The V and J ends lost 4 bases and 6 bases respectively, with 4 bases between them. The CDR3 extends over 11 amino acids. Germline V lookup: CDR1 SNHLY, CDR2 FYNNEI. Filled out from reference TRBV2 and TRBJ2-1, the complete variable domain reads EPEVTQTPSHQVTQMGQEVILRCVPISNHLYFYWYRQILGQKVEFLVSFYNNEISEKSEIFDDQFSVERPDGSNFTLKIRSTKLEDSAMYFCASSASNEQFFGPGTRLTVL.

V usage is TRBV5-6 and J usage is TRBJ2-7; 12 bases are a match to TRBD1. Germline CDR1 SGHDT, CDR2 YYEEEE. Trimming removed 1 base from V and 7 bases from J; junction bases left unmatched: 12. The CDR3 is made up of 17 amino acids. CDR3 sequence reads: CASSLRGTRDRGREQYF. CDR3 DNA sequence: TGTGCCAGCAGCTTGAGGGGAACCCGGGACAGGGGGCGTGAGCAGTACTTC.

V is TRBV5-5 and J is TRBJ2-1, with 8 bases lining up with TRBD2. The CDR3 totals 15 residues. V lost 3 bases, J lost 6 bases, and 8 bases stayed unmatched. Germline CDR1 SGHKS, CDR2 YYEKEE (reference sequence). The CDR3 DNA follows: TGTGCCAGCAGCTCTCCGGGACTAGGGTCCAATGAGCAGTTCTTC. Residues: CASSSPGLGSNEQFF.

The J gene is TRBJ2-5, the V gene TRBV30; D may be TRBD1 or TRBD2 (5 bases each). V lost 5 bases and J lost 5, with 21 bases in between. The V gene's germline CDR1 is GTSNPN and CDR2 SVGIG (reference sequence). This CDR3 is built from 15 residues. CDR3 loop: CAWAPLAGTGETQYF. The CDR3 DNA reads TGTGCCTGGGCCCCCCTTGCAGGGACCGGGGAGACCCAGTACTTC.

The chain employs TRBV4-3 and TRBJ1-1; D unclear. The CDR3 totals 17 residues. Per germline, CDR1 LGHNA and CDR2 YSLEER. The V and J ends lost 1 base and 0 bases respectively, with 15 bases between them. CDR3 coding DNA: TGCGCCAGCAGCCAAGGTCCCGGGAATCTCATGAACACTGAAGCTTTCTTT. Protein sequence: CASSQGPGNLMNTEAFF.

The genes are TRBV24-1 and TRBJ1-1; D uncertain. Trimming stripped 5 bases from V and 2 bases from J, with 8 bases between. The CDR3 is 13 amino acids. Per the germline V gene, CDR1 is KGHDR and CDR2 is SFDVKD. Here the CDR3 DNA reads TGTGCCACCAGTGGGAAGGGAAACACTGAAGCTTTCTTT. This codes for CATSGKGNTEAFF.